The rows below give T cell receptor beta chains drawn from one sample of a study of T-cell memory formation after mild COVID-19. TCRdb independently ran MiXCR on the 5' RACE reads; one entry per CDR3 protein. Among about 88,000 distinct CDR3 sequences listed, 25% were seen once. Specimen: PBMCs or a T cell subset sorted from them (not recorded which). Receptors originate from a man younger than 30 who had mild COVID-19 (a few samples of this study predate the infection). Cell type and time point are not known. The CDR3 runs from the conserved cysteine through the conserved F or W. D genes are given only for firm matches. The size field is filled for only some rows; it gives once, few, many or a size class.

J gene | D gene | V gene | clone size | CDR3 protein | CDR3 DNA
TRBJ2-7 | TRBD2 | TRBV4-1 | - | CASSLLPGLLSSYEQYF | TGCGCCAGCAGCCTGTTACCGGGACTACTGAGCTCCTACGAGCAGTACTTC
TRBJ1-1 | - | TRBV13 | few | CASSRTPRAPNTEAFF | TGTGCCAGCAGCCGGACCCCCCGGGCCCCGAACACTGAAGCTTTCTTT
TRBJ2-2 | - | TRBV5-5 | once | CASSSGTVNTGELFF | TGTGCCAGCAGCTCCGGGACGGTGAACACCGGGGAGCTGTTTTTT
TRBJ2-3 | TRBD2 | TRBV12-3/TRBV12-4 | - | CASSPGTSGDGGSTDTQYF | TGTGCCAGCAGTCCCGGGACTAGCGGGGATGGGGGTAGCACAGATACGCAGTATTTT
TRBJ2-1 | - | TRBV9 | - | CASSPYSSYNEQFF | TGTGCCAGCAGCCCCTACAGCTCCTACAATGAGCAGTTCTTC
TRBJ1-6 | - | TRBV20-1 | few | CSARSFRDNSPLHF | TGCAGTGCTAGATCATTCAGGGATAATTCACCCCTCCACTTT
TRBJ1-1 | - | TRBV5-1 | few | CASSLRSVHTEAFF | TGCGCCAGCAGCTTGCGGTCAGTACACACTGAAGCTTTCTTT
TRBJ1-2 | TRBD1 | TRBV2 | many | CASRDRGPGYTF | TGTGCCAGCAGGGACAGGGGGCCTGGCTACACCTTC
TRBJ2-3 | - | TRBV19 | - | CASSIGYREITDTQYF | TGTGCCAGTAGTATAGGGTACCGGGAGATCACAGATACGCAGTATTTT
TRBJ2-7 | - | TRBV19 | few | CASSLGTRYEQYF | TGTGCCAGTAGTCTGGGCACCCGCTACGAGCAGTACTTC
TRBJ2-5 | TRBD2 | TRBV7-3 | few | CASSLAAGDETQYF | TGTGCCAGCAGCTTAGCAGCGGGGGACGAGACCCAGTACTTC
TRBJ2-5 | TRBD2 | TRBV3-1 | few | CASGDFLAGGLETQYF | TGTGCCAGCGGGGACTTCCTAGCGGGGGGGCTGGAGACCCAGTACTTC
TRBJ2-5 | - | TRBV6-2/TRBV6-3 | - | CASSTGTWETQYF | TGTGCCAGCAGCACCGGGACGTGGGAGACCCAGTACTTC
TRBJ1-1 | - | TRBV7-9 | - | CASTPLSGQPNTEAFF | TGTGCCAGCACCCCCTTGTCTGGACAGCCGAACACTGAAGCTTTCTTT
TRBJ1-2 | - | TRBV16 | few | CASSQGEGRSYTF | TGTGCCAGCAGCCAAGGTGAAGGGAGGAGCTACACCTTC
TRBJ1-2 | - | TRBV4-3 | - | CASSQDQGPYGYTF | TGCGCCAGCAGCCAAGATCAGGGGCCGTATGGCTACACCTTC
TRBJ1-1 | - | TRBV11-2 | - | CASSLRRTANKTEAFF | TGTGCCAGCAGCTTGCGCCGGACGGCCAACAAAACTGAAGCTTTCTTT
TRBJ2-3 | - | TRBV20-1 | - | CSAGGTAASTDTQYF | TGCAGTGCTGGAGGGACAGCCGCTAGCACAGATACGCAGTATTTT
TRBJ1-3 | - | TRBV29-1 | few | CSAALGAGNTIYF | TGCAGCGCTGCCTTGGGGGCTGGAAACACCATATATTTT
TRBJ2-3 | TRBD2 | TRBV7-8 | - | CASSLGRHWASGGLADTQYF | TGTGCCAGCAGCTTAGGAAGGCATTGGGCTAGCGGGGGGCTGGCAGATACGCAGTATTTT
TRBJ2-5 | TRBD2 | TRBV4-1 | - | CASSQSTSGGETQYF | TGCGCCAGCAGCCAATCGACTAGCGGGGGGGAGACCCAGTACTTC
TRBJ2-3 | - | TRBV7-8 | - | CASSPPRGTDTQYF | TGTGCCAGCAGCCCCCCGAGGGGCACAGATACGCAGTATTTT
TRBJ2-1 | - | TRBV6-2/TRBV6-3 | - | CASGLPAGRKGEQFF | TGTGCCAGCGGCCTGCCCGCGGGAAGGAAGGGCGAGCAGTTCTTC
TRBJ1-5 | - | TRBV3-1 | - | CASSVDSLGLQPQHF | TGTGCCAGCTCGGTGGACAGTTTGGGATTGCAGCCCCAGCATTTT
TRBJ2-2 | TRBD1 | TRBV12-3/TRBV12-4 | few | CASSWLRGPSGELFF | TGTGCCAGCAGTTGGTTGAGGGGGCCAAGCGGGGAGCTGTTTTTT
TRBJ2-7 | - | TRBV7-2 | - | CASSLSPGFSYEQYF | TGTGCCAGCAGCTTATCTCCGGGTTTCTCCTACGAGCAGTACTTC
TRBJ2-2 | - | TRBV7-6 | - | CASRSRWDGELFF | TGTGCCAGCAGAAGTCGGTGGGACGGGGAGCTGTTTTTT
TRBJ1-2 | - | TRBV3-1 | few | CASRPWGEGYGYTF | TGTGCCAGCAGGCCCTGGGGGGAAGGCTATGGCTACACCTTC
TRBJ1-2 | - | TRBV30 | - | CAWSSPFGRLRGYTF | TGTGCCTGGAGTTCCCCCTTTGGGAGACTAAGAGGCTACACCTTC
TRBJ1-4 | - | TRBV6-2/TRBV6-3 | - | CASSYPWALEKLFF | TGTGCCAGCAGCTACCCCTGGGCATTGGAAAAACTGTTTTTT
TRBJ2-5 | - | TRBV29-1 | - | CSVGGREETQYF | TGCAGCGTGGGGGGCAGGGAAGAGACCCAGTACTTC
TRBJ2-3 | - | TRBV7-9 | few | CASSFLGPLTDTQYF | TGTGCCAGCAGCTTTCTCGGACCGCTCACAGATACGCAGTATTTT
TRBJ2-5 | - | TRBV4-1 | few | CASSQDRWETQYF | TGCGCCAGCAGCCAAGATAGGTGGGAGACCCAGTACTTC
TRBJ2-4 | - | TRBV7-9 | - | CASSSGKNIQYF | TGTGCCAGCAGCTCGGGGAAAAACATTCAGTACTTC
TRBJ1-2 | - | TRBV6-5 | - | CASSYGTNYGYTF | TGTGCCAGCAGTTACGGGACAAACTATGGCTACACCTTC
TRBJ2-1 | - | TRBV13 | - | CASIARQTNNEQFF | TGTGCCAGCATAGCCCGACAAACAAACAATGAGCAGTTCTTC
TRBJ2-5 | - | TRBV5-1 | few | CASSSGQTSWTQYF | TGCGCCAGCAGCTCAGGACAGACCTCTTGGACCCAGTACTTC
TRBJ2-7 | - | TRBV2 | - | CASSEGPGHSYEQYF | TGTGCCAGCAGTGAGGGGCCGGGACACTCCTACGAGCAGTACTTC
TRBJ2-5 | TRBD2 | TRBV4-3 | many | CASSQGASGVKTQYF | TGCGCCAGCAGCCAAGGCGCTAGCGGGGTAAAGACCCAGTACTTC
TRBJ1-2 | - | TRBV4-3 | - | CASSQEGGPYGYTF | TGCGCCAGCAGCCAAGAAGGGGGACCATATGGCTACACCTTC